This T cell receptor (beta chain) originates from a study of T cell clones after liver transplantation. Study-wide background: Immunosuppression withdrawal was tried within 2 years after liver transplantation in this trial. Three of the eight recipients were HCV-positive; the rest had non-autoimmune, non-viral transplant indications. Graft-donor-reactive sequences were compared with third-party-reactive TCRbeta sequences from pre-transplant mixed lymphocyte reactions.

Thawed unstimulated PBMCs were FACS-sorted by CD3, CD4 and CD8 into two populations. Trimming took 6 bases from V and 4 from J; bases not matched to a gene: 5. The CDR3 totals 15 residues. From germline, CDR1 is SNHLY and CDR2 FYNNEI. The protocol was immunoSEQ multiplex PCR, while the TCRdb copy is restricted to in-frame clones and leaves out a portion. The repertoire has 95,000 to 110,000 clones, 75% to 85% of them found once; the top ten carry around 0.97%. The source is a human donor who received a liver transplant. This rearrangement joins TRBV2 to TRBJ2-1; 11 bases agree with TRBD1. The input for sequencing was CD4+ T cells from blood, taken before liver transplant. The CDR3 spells CASRRGQGGYNEQFF. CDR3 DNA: TGTGCCAGCAGGAGGGGACAGGGGGGTTACAATGAGCAGTTCTTC.